This record covers a single T cell receptor (beta chain). Its antigen is unidentified. This sample was included in a study of vaccination and CD4 T cells after COVID-19. Background on the study: The convalescents comprised six males and four females, two of them Hispanic.

Treatment specified: approximately nine-day PBMC culture with coronavirus spike peptide pools or control peptides (ViraFEST assay). ViraFEST used peptide pools to expand antigen-specific T cells before TCR sequencing. Germline V gives CDR1 MDHEN, CDR2 SYDVKM. The CDR3 has 15 amino acids. V lost 3 bases, J lost 2 bases, and 7 bases stayed unmatched. At the Johns Hopkins FTIC core, DNA taken from cultured CD4+ T cells was sequenced by way of the Oncomine TCR Beta short-read assay. Using the QIAamp micro DNA kit, genomic DNA was extracted from the CD4+ T cells that had been cultured. A single record per CDR3 protein comes from TCRdb applying MiXCR to the PCR reads. The sample has about 11,000 distinct CDR3 sequences, about 53% seen once; the top ten hold 13%.

This rearrangement joins TRBV28 to TRBJ2-7; 7 bases fit TRBD2. The sequence was obtained from a human donor who had recovered from COVID-19. The specimen sequenced was CD4+ T cells from blood, cultured in vitro. CDR3 bases: TGTGCCAGCAGTTTTTTCCGGGACTATACCTACGAGCAGTACTTC. Translating gives CASSFFRDYTYEQYF. Drawing the rest from reference TRBV28 and TRBJ2-7, the complete variable domain is DVKVTQSSRYLVKRTGEKVFLECVQDMDHENMFWYRQDPGLGLRLIYFSYDVKMKEKGDIPEGYSVSREKKERFSLILESASTNQTSMYLCASSFFRDYTYEQYFGPGTRLTVT.